This T cell receptor (beta chain) emerged from a study of blood T cell repertoires in COVID-19. Across the whole study: Samples taken during acute and convalescent COVID-19 were collected in the United States, Italy and Spain. T cells, B-cell-depleted T cells, or PBMCs supplied cDNA or gDNA.

The authors' processing: How many nucleated cells were present was estimated from reference gene primer amplification. The assay was immunoSEQ multiplex PCR, and TCRdb's table has in-frame clones only and misses some. The V and J calls and clone size are taken from that table; D and trimming were inferred from the DNA. The sample lists 150,000 to 200,000 clones; about 80% were seen once. In germline, CDR1 is MGHRA, CDR2 YSYEKL. The CDR3 extends over 17 amino acids. With 0 bases removed from V and 6 bases from J, the gap between germline ends came to 21 bases. The sample consisted of peripheral blood. The chain joins TRBV4-1 to TRBJ2-7, with D possibly TRBD2 on 6 matching bases. The source of this sequence is a woman aged 80 or over with acute or convalescent COVID-19. The CDR3 DNA reads as TGCGCCAGCAGCCAAGATGTGATTAGGGAGGTCCCCTCCGAGCAGTACTTC. This codes for CASSQDVIREVPSEQYF.